This T cell receptor beta chain was identified in a study of blood T cell repertoires in COVID-19. Trimming pared 0 bases from V and 0 bases from J, leaving 9 bases between. There are 17 residues in the CDR3. The germline CDR1 and CDR2 sequences are LGHDT and YNNKEL (reference sequence). Data came from immunoSEQ multiplex PCR; TCRdb stores just in-frame clones and leaves some out. The sample includes around 230,000 clones, about nine tenths of them seen just once. The rearrangement links TRBV3-1 (or the pseudogene TRBV3-2) to TRBJ1-6; the D gene is possibly TRBD1 (6 bases). Sample: peripheral blood. The sequence derives from a man in his forties or fifties with COVID-19, enrolled during active disease. In DNA form, the CDR3 reads TGTGCCAGCAGCCAAGAAAGAGGGGGCTCCTATAATTCACCCCTCCACTTT. This codes for CASSQERGGSYNSPLHF.